This TCR beta chain was profiled in a study of shared clonotypes between healthy human individuals. Findings of the study overall: Shared clonotypes: approximately 5.3% naive CD4, under 4% naive CD8, less than 2.5% memory CD4, 0.35% to 0.5% memory CD8. Larger estimated richness was generally recorded for naive subsets relative to memory subsets.

The V segment lost 8 bases and the J segment 0 bases; nucleotides outside the gene matches: 14. This CDR3 region has 17 residues. Germline CDR1 reads SNHLY; CDR2 reads FYNNEI. The authors ran the assay at deep level. Libraries were prepared by immunoSEQ multiplex PCR; TCRdb keeps only in-frame clonotypes and omits some of them. The sample has some 2,000,000 clones; roughly 96% are singletons. With respect to this clone: Its antigen is as yet unknown.

The authors divided CD4+ cells into CD45RA+ naive and CD45RA-negative memory subsets. The chain employs TRBV2 and TRBJ2-7, with 9 bases lining up with TRBD2. Material: naive CD4+ T cells sorted from blood. Regarding subset: CD45RA+ positively selected. This TCR derives from a man in his late teens or twenties in good health. CDR3 sequence (DNA): TGTGCCAGCGAGGAAGGACTAGCGAAACCCTCCTCCTACGAGCAGTACTTC. Protein sequence: CASEEGLAKPSSYEQYF.